The entry below describes one TCR beta chain. The entry originates in a study of OX40 agonist ivuxolimab in advanced cancers. Sequencing was performed with immunoSEQ multiplex PCR; in TCRdb, only in-frame clones are kept and a portion is missing. The table includes around 53,000 clones, about 83% detected once. The CDR3 consists of 16 residues. Germline V gene lookup returns CDR1 SEHNR and CDR2 FQNEAQ (reference sequence). Unmatched junction bases numbered 5, after V lost 2 bases and J lost 2 bases. The source is an adult with an advanced solid tumor such as melanoma, head and neck, liver or kidney cancer. Here the sequenced sample was CD4+ or CD8+ T cells sorted from blood, taken in a trial of the OX40 agonist ivuxolimab. The chain combines TRBV7-9 with TRBJ2-5; 10 bases align to TRBD2. CDR3 amino acids: CASSLSLLAGQETQYF. DNA of the CDR3: TGTGCCAGCAGCTTAAGTTTACTAGCGGGGCAAGAGACCCAGTACTTC.